This T cell receptor beta chain was recovered during a study of T-cell reconstitution after alpha-beta-depleted transplantation in children. Per germline, CDR1 LGHNA and CDR2 YSLEER. The CDR3 extends over 19 amino acids. V was trimmed by 2 bases and J by 0 bases, leaving 22 bases between them. This sample's TCRbeta library carried unique molecular identifier barcodes. A single record per CDR3 protein comes from TCRdb applying MiXCR to the PCR reads. The top ten clones hold 4.5% to 6% of a sample with over 400,000 distinct CDR3 sequences, around 12% of them seen once. The material was PBMCs from the stem cell graft donor, obtained from the stem cell graft. The rearrangement uses TRBV4-3 and TRBJ1-1, with D tentatively TRBD1 (6 bases). This receptor was obtained from a human donor who donated a stem cell graft to a child with combined immunodeficiency. In nucleotides, the CDR3 is TGCGCCAGCAGCCAAAGAGACAGGTCTTTCTTCCCCATGAACACTGAAGCTTTCTTT. It yields the protein CASSQRDRSFFPMNTEAFF.